The rows below give T cell receptor beta chains drawn from one sample of a study of T cell responses to AZD1222 COVID-19 vaccine. Method: immunoSEQ multiplex PCR; TCRdb's copy keeps in-frame clones and lacks some. The table lists about 110,000 clones, around 82% of them singletons. Sequenced here: peripheral blood, sampled on day 0 of AZD1222 vaccination. The receptors derive from an adult in good health. CDR3s include the opening cysteine and the closing phenylalanine or tryptophan.

V: TRBV7-2; J: TRBJ2-7; CDR3: CASSLGGPRTYEQYF
V: TRBV7-2; J: TRBJ2-7; CDR3: CASSFTGYEQYF
V: TRBV11-2; J: TRBJ2-1; CDR3: CASSPTSSGLNEQFF
V: TRBV5-4; J: TRBJ2-1; CDR3: CASSLAATRDEQFF
V: TRBV4-2; J: TRBJ2-7; CDR3: CASSRELAGAYEQYF
V: TRBV5-1; J: TRBJ2-2; CDR3: CASSSPGLAGGPTGELFF
V: TRBV7-9; J: TRBJ2-7; CDR3: CASSLGGGTGASEQYF
V: TRBV18; J: TRBJ2-7; CDR3: CASSHRGGEQYF
V: TRBV4-1; J: TRBJ1-1; CDR3: CASSQVDRHNTEAFF
V: TRBV7-8; J: TRBJ1-1; CDR3: CASSLMAANTEAFF
V: TRBV5-1; J: TRBJ2-7; CDR3: CASSLSQPYEQYF
V: TRBV6-2/TRBV6-3; J: TRBJ2-5; CDR3: CASSRPAVQETQYF
V: TRBV2; J: TRBJ2-7; CDR3: CASSAGGTQYEQYF
V: TRBV7-2; J: TRBJ1-2; CDR3: CASSLAGVWFYTF
V: TRBV28; J: TRBJ1-5; CDR3: CASSSDRVLNQPQHF
V: TRBV27; J: TRBJ1-4; CDR3: CATAGRRVATNEKLFF
V: TRBV7-3; J: TRBJ2-5; CDR3: CASSLTAGGEETQYF
V: TRBV24-1; J: TRBJ2-3; CDR3: CATSDPAGGPTDTQYF
V: TRBV6-2/TRBV6-3; J: TRBJ2-7; CDR3: CASSYSNAGGQISYEQYF
V: TRBV18; J: TRBJ1-4; CDR3: CASSSNGPGEKLFF
V: TRBV6-5; J: TRBJ1-5; CDR3: CASRKTGYQPQHF
V: TRBV5-1; J: TRBJ1-3; CDR3: CASSLSLRASGNTIYF
V: TRBV19; J: TRBJ1-2; CDR3: CASSAQGGYGYTF
V: TRBV5-1; J: TRBJ2-1; CDR3: CASSLPRQGSAAKSSYNEQFF
V: TRBV6-2/TRBV6-3; J: TRBJ2-7; CDR3: CASSPGTSGSPSSYEQYF
V: TRBV6-5; J: TRBJ2-2; CDR3: CASRRGLATTGELFF
V: TRBV5-8; J: TRBJ1-5; CDR3: CASSRTANSNQPQHF
V: TRBV14; J: TRBJ1-1; CDR3: CASSQGLGTSGRDTEAFF
V: TRBV28; J: TRBJ1-3; CDR3: CASSFSRSGNTIYF
V: TRBV12-3/TRBV12-4; J: TRBJ1-2; CDR3: CASSLSGGGYTF
V: TRBV7-3; J: TRBJ1-2; CDR3: CASSLGPAEYGYTF
V: TRBV7-6; J: TRBJ2-7; CDR3: CASSYLEGHYEQYF
V: TRBV5-1; J: TRBJ2-7; CDR3: CASGPGLATYEQYF
V: TRBV5-4; J: TRBJ1-1; CDR3: CASSLAAGNTEAFF
V: TRBV29-1; J: TRBJ2-3; CDR3: CSVVRTSVNTDTQYF
V: TRBV28; J: TRBJ2-1; CDR3: CASRGYRRRGNNEQFF
V: TRBV5-4; J: TRBJ1-2; CDR3: CASSWDRGGGYTF
V: TRBV4-1; J: TRBJ1-1; CDR3: CASSQPPGQGAVTEAFF
V: TRBV11-3; J: TRBJ2-1; CDR3: CASSLAGTGRYNEQFF
V: TRBV2; J: TRBJ1-1; CDR3: CASIRTGKNTEAFF
V: TRBV6-6; J: TRBJ2-7; CDR3: CASSYGTLLKYF
V: TRBV3-1/TRBV3-2; J: TRBJ2-5; CDR3: CASSQVPQETQYF